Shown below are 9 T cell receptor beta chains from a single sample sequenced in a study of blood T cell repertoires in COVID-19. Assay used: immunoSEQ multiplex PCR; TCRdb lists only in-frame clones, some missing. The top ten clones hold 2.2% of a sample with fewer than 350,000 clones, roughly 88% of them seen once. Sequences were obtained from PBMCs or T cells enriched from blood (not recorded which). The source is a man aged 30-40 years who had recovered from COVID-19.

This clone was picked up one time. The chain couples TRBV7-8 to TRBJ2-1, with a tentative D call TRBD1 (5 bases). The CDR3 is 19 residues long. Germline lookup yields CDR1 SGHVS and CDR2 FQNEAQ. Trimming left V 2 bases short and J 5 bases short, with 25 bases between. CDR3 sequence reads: CASSLRQGIVYGLNNEQFF. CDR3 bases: TGTGCCAGCAGCTTACGTCAGGGAATAGTATATGGTTTAAACAATGAGCAGTTCTTC.

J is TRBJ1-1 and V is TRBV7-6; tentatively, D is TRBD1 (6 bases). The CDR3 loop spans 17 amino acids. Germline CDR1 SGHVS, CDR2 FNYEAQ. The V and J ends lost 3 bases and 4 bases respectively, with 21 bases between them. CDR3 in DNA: TGTGCCAGCAGCTTGGGGGGGCCTACCCCGCGCGGCACTGAAGCTTTCTTT. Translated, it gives CASSLGGPTPRGTEAFF.

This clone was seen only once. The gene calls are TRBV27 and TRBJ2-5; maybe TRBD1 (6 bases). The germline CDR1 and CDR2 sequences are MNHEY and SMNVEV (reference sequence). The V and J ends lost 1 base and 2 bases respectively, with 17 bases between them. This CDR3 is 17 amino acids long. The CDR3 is CASSLFQGQIFQETQYF. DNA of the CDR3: TGTGCCAGCAGTTTATTTCAGGGGCAAATCTTTCAAGAGACCCAGTACTTC.

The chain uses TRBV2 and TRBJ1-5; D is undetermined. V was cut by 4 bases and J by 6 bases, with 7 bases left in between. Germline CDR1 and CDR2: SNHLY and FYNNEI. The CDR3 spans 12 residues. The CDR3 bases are TGTGCCAGCAGTGCAGGTATTCAGCCCCAGCATTTT. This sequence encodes CASSAGIQPQHF.

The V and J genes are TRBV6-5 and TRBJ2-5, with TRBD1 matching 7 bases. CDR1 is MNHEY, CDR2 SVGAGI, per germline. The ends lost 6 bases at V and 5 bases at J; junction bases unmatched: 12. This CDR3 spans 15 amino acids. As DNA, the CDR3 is TGTGCCAGCAGCTTCTCCGGGACAGTAGTTGAGACCCAGTACTTC. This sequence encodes CASSFSGTVVETQYF.

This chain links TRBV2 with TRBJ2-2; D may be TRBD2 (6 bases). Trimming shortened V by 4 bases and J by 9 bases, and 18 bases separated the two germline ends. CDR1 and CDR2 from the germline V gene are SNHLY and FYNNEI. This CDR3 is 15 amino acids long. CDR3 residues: CASSGGGATNRELFF. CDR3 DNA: TGTGCCAGCAGTGGGGGCGGGGCGACTAACCGGGAGCTGTTTTTT.

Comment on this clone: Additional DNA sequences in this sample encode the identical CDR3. CDR3 amino acids: CASSDSLAGDHNEQFF. For the CDR3, the DNA is TGTGCCAGCAGTGACTCCCTAGCGGGGGACCACAATGAGCAGTTCTTC. The genes are TRBV6-4 and TRBJ2-1, with 10 bases matching TRBD2. J lost 5 bases, V lost 0 bases, and 4 bases had no gene match. Germline V gene data show CDR1 as MRHNA and CDR2 as SNTAGT. CDR3 length equals 16 residues.

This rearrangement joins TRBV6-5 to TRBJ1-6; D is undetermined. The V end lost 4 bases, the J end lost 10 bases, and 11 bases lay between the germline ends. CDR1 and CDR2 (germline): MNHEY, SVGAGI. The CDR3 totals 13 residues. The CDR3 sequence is CASSSLEESPLHF. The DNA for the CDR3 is TGTGCCAGCAGTTCCCTCGAGGAGTCACCCCTCCACTTT.

Here the CDR3 DNA reads TGTGCCAGCAGTTACTGGGGGGACTCTAACTATGGCTACACCTTC. Translation gives CASSYWGDSNYGYTF. The V and J genes are TRBV6-5 and TRBJ1-2, with TRBD1 as a possible D gene (5 bases). Deletions cut 1 base from V and 0 bases from J, with 9 bases between. The germline V gene encodes CDR1 MNHEY and CDR2 SVGAGI. The CDR3 consists of 15 residues.